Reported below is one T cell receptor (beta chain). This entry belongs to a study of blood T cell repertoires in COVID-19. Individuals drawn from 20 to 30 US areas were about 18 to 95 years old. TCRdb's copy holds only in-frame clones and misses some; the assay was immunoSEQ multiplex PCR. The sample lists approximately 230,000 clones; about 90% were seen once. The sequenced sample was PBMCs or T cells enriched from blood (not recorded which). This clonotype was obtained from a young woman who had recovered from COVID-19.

The CDR3 region has the DNA TGTGCCAGCACCGATACAGGGGGCGAATTGAACACTGAAGCTTTCTTT. It yields the protein CASTDTGGELNTEAFF. The chain combines TRBV13 with TRBJ1-1; the match to TRBD1 covers 9 bases. This CDR3 has 16 residues. The ends lost 7 bases at V and 0 bases at J; junction bases unmatched: 9. CDR1 PRHDT and CDR2 FYEKMQ come from the germline V gene (reference sequence).